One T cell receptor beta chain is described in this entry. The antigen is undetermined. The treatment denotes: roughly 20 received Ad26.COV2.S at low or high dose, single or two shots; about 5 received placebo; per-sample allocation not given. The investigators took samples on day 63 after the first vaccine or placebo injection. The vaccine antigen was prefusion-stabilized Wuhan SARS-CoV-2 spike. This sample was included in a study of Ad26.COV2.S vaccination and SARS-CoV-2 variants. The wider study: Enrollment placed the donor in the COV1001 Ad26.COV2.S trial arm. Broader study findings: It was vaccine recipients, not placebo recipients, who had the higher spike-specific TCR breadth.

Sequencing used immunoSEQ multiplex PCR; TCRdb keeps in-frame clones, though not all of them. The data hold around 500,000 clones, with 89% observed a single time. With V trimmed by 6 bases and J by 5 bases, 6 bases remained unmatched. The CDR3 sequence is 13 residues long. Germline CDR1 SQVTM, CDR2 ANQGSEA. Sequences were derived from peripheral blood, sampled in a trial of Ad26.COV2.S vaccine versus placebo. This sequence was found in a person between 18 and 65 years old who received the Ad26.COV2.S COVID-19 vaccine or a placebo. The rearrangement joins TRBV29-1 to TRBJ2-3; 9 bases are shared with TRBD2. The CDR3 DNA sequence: TGCAGCGTCCCTAGCGGGACAAGAGATACGCAGTATTTT. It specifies CSVPSGTRDTQYF.